These T cell receptor beta chains were read from a single sample in a study of blood T cell repertoires in COVID-19. Only in-frame clones appear in the TCRdb table, and some are missing; sequencing was by immunoSEQ multiplex PCR. The sample contains approximately 200,000 clones, roughly three quarters of which appear only once. Specimen: peripheral blood. The receptors were sampled from a woman in her 40s with COVID-19, enrolled during active disease. Each CDR3 is given with its conserved first and last residue. Fields, in order: clone size, V gene, D gene, J gene, CDR3 DNA, CDR3 protein. The D gene is left open where the match is weak. Clone size, where shown, is once, few, many, or a class for clones that have expanded.

abundance: -
v_gene: TRBV5-6
d_gene: -
j_gene: TRBJ1-2
CDR3nt: TGTGCCAGCAGCCCTACCGGGGTAGAAAGCTATGGCTACACCTTC
CDR3aa: CASSPTGVESYGYTF

abundance: -
v_gene: TRBV6-2/TRBV6-3
d_gene: -
j_gene: TRBJ2-3
CDR3nt: TGTGCCAGCAGTCCCGGAGGTGTCACAGATACGCAGTATTTT
CDR3aa: CASSPGGVTDTQYF

abundance: -
v_gene: TRBV19
d_gene: TRBD1
j_gene: TRBJ1-5
CDR3nt: TGTGCCAGTAGTATCGCACAGGGGGCGGAAATCTATAGCAATCAGCCCCAGCATTTT
CDR3aa: CASSIAQGAEIYSNQPQHF

abundance: -
v_gene: TRBV3-1/TRBV3-2
d_gene: TRBD1
j_gene: TRBJ2-7
CDR3nt: TGTGCCAGCACCGATACGACAGGGCACTACGAGCAGTACTTC
CDR3aa: CASTDTTGHYEQYF

abundance: -
v_gene: TRBV12-5
d_gene: -
j_gene: TRBJ2-7
CDR3nt: TGTGCTAGTGGTTTCGCCTACGAGCAGTACTTC
CDR3aa: CASGFAYEQYF

abundance: -
v_gene: TRBV4-2
d_gene: -
j_gene: TRBJ1-2
CDR3nt: TGTGCCAGCAGCCAAGATGTTAGATCTAACTATGGCTACACCTTC
CDR3aa: CASSQDVRSNYGYTF

abundance: -
v_gene: TRBV7-8
d_gene: -
j_gene: TRBJ1-5
CDR3nt: TGTGCCAGCTGCGGGGGGCCCCATCAGCCCCAGCATTTT
CDR3aa: CASCGGPHQPQHF

abundance: -
v_gene: TRBV7-9
d_gene: TRBD2
j_gene: TRBJ2-5
CDR3nt: TGTGCCAGCAGCTTACCTTCTAGCGGGGGGCCTAATCAGTACTTC
CDR3aa: CASSLPSSGGPNQYF

abundance: -
v_gene: TRBV19
d_gene: TRBD2
j_gene: TRBJ2-1
CDR3nt: TGTGCCACCATTACTAGCGGGACGATAAATGAGCAGTTCTTC
CDR3aa: CATITSGTINEQFF

abundance: -
v_gene: TRBV5-1
d_gene: -
j_gene: TRBJ2-2
CDR3nt: TGCGCCAGCAGCATCCGCCGGGACTCAAACTCGAACACCGGGGAGCTGTTTTTT
CDR3aa: CASSIRRDSNSNTGELFF

abundance: -
v_gene: TRBV21-1
d_gene: -
j_gene: TRBJ1-5
CDR3nt: TGTGCCAGCGAATGCAACAGGGAGGGATATAGCAATCAGCCCCAGCATTTT
CDR3aa: CASECNREGYSNQPQHF

abundance: -
v_gene: TRBV29-1
d_gene: TRBD1
j_gene: TRBJ2-1
CDR3nt: TGCAGCGGTACACCCAGGACAGGTGGACTCGCCTACAATGAGCAGTTCTTC
CDR3aa: CSGTPRTGGLAYNEQFF

abundance: -
v_gene: TRBV5-4
d_gene: TRBD2
j_gene: TRBJ2-1
CDR3nt: TGTGCCACACATCCGGGGGGTAGCTCCTACAATGAGCAGTTCTTC
CDR3aa: CATHPGGSSYNEQFF

abundance: -
v_gene: TRBV9
d_gene: TRBD1
j_gene: TRBJ1-2
CDR3nt: TGTGCCAGCAGCGGAACAGGGGACGGCTACACCTTC
CDR3aa: CASSGTGDGYTF

abundance: -
v_gene: TRBV4-3
d_gene: -
j_gene: TRBJ2-3
CDR3nt: TGCGCCAGCAGCCAAGTGGACAATACAGATACGCAGTATTTT
CDR3aa: CASSQVDNTDTQYF

abundance: -
v_gene: TRBV29-1
d_gene: TRBD2
j_gene: TRBJ2-1
CDR3nt: TGCAGCGTTGAAGGGACTAGCGGGGGGAAGTCCTACAATGAGCAGTTCTTC
CDR3aa: CSVEGTSGGKSYNEQFF

abundance: -
v_gene: TRBV4-2
d_gene: -
j_gene: TRBJ1-3
CDR3nt: TGTGCCAGCAGCCATGATTTAGACAGTACATCTGGAAACACCATATATTTT
CDR3aa: CASSHDLDSTSGNTIYF

abundance: once
v_gene: TRBV4-1
d_gene: -
j_gene: TRBJ1-3
CDR3nt: TGCGCCAGCAGCCAAGATTGGGGGGGGGTCTCTGGAAACACCATATATTTT
CDR3aa: CASSQDWGGVSGNTIYF

abundance: -
v_gene: TRBV3-1/TRBV3-2
d_gene: -
j_gene: TRBJ1-4
CDR3nt: TGTGCCAGCAGCTTGGGGGAGGGTGAAAAACTGTTTTTT
CDR3aa: CASSLGEGEKLFF

abundance: -
v_gene: TRBV12-5
d_gene: -
j_gene: TRBJ2-5
CDR3nt: TGTGCTAGTGGCCCACAGGGATTAGGCCAAGAGACCCAGTACTTC
CDR3aa: CASGPQGLGQETQYF

abundance: -
v_gene: TRBV5-4
d_gene: TRBD2
j_gene: TRBJ2-1
CDR3nt: TGTGCCAGCAGCTTGGGGGCTAGCGGGAGGGCCAGGTACAATGAGCAGTTCTTC
CDR3aa: CASSLGASGRARYNEQFF

abundance: many
v_gene: TRBV5-4
d_gene: -
j_gene: TRBJ1-3
CDR3nt: TGTGCCAGCAGCTTGGATTCGGGCTCTGGAAACACCATATATTTT
CDR3aa: CASSLDSGSGNTIYF

abundance: few
v_gene: TRBV19
d_gene: -
j_gene: TRBJ1-5
CDR3nt: TGTGCCAGTAGCGACACAGGGCCGAGCAATCAGCCCCAGCATTTT
CDR3aa: CASSDTGPSNQPQHF

abundance: few
v_gene: TRBV18
d_gene: -
j_gene: TRBJ1-1
CDR3nt: TGTGCCAGCTCACCAATAAACGGGAACACTGAAGCTTTCTTT
CDR3aa: CASSPINGNTEAFF

abundance: few
v_gene: TRBV6-4
d_gene: -
j_gene: TRBJ1-2
CDR3nt: TGTGCCAGCAGTGGCGACCGGGACACCCTGCGGACCTTC
CDR3aa: CASSGDRDTLRTF

abundance: few
v_gene: TRBV7-8
d_gene: TRBD2
j_gene: TRBJ2-3
CDR3nt: TGTGCCAGCAGCTTAGGAGGGACTACAAGCACAGATACGCAGTATTTT
CDR3aa: CASSLGGTTSTDTQYF

abundance: -
v_gene: TRBV5-4
d_gene: -
j_gene: TRBJ2-5
CDR3nt: TGTGCCAGCGGAGAGGGGGGAGGGGAGACCCAGTACTTC
CDR3aa: CASGEGGGETQYF

abundance: -
v_gene: TRBV7-7
d_gene: -
j_gene: TRBJ2-1
CDR3nt: TGTGCCAGCAGCTTAGAATCTCGGCGGGAACCGAATGAGCAGTTCTTC
CDR3aa: CASSLESRREPNEQFF

abundance: once
v_gene: TRBV11-2
d_gene: TRBD2
j_gene: TRBJ2-3
CDR3nt: TGTGCCAGCAGCTGGAACGGGAGGTCGTCTGTTCCGTATTTT
CDR3aa: CASSWNGRSSVPYF

abundance: many
v_gene: TRBV5-1
d_gene: TRBD1
j_gene: TRBJ1-1
CDR3nt: TGCGCCAGCAGCTTCGAACAGGGGTTGAACACTGAAGCTTTCTTT
CDR3aa: CASSFEQGLNTEAFF

abundance: -
v_gene: TRBV7-2
d_gene: -
j_gene: TRBJ1-5
CDR3nt: TGTGCCAGCAGCTTATCAACAGCTAGCAATCAGCCCCAGCATTTT
CDR3aa: CASSLSTASNQPQHF

abundance: once
v_gene: TRBV5-1
d_gene: TRBD1
j_gene: TRBJ1-5
CDR3nt: TGCGCCAGCAGCTTGGCGACAGGGCGCAATCAGCCCCAGCATTTT
CDR3aa: CASSLATGRNQPQHF

abundance: -
v_gene: TRBV27
d_gene: TRBD1
j_gene: TRBJ1-2
CDR3nt: TGTGCCAGCAGTAAACAGGGGGCACAAGGCTACACCTTC
CDR3aa: CASSKQGAQGYTF

abundance: -
v_gene: TRBV19
d_gene: -
j_gene: TRBJ1-1
CDR3nt: TGTGCCAGTAGTCCCCGGGAGGGACAAACTGAAGCTTTCTTT
CDR3aa: CASSPREGQTEAFF

abundance: -
v_gene: TRBV29-1
d_gene: TRBD2
j_gene: TRBJ2-3
CDR3nt: TGCAGCGTTGATCGGGGGGATCGCACAGATACGCAGTATTTT
CDR3aa: CSVDRGDRTDTQYF

abundance: -
v_gene: TRBV5-4
d_gene: TRBD1
j_gene: TRBJ2-2
CDR3nt: TGTGCCAGCAGCTTGTTTGGGACAGGGGGCTTCGGCACCGGGGAGCTGTTTTTT
CDR3aa: CASSLFGTGGFGTGELFF

abundance: -
v_gene: TRBV19
d_gene: TRBD2
j_gene: TRBJ2-3
CDR3nt: TGTGCCAGTACCAGGACTAGCGGGACCGTCACAGATACGCAGTATTTT
CDR3aa: CASTRTSGTVTDTQYF